This T cell receptor (beta chain) was sequenced in a study of cytomegalovirus exposure and HLA in healthy donors. The CDR3 runs to 17 residues. CDR1 is SGDLS, CDR2 YYNGEE, per germline. This clone was seen only once. The antigen is undetermined. An end of the junction does not agree with germline; a read error may underlie this. Study-wide findings and caveats: A later analysis appeared to link common viral pathogens to several of the most significant clusters. Reports indicate that TCR beta sequences accurately predicted the HLA-A and HLA-B alleles of most subjects.

In the PCR, 60 Vbeta and 13 Jbeta primers were used. Using immunoSEQ multiplex PCR, the repertoire was profiled, and TCRdb retains in-frame clones only, with some absent. Found here are over 150,000 clones, about 86% of them singletons; the top ten hold about 2.2%. The sequence was collected from a woman between 25 and 40 years old in good health and CMV-seronegative. The chain is built from TRBV9 and TRBJ2-6, with a tentative D call TRBD1 (6 bases). Sequencing was done on a sample of PBMCs. The CDR3 coding sequence is TGTGCCAGCAGCGCGACAGGACGGAGCTCTGGGGCCAACGGCCTGACTTTC. This gives the protein CASSATGRSSGANGLTF.